The following is a T cell receptor (beta chain) sequence with its context. Generated by immunoSEQ multiplex PCR, the TCRdb table keeps only in-frame clones and is missing some. The data contain over 70,000 clones, around nine tenths of them singletons. V lost 5 bases and J 4 bases, leaving 27 bases between the germline ends. The CDR3 covers 18 residues. From germline, CDR1 is MNHEY and CDR2 SMNVEV (reference sequence). This sample was taken from a study of OX40 agonist ivuxolimab in advanced cancers. The sample consisted of CD4+ or CD8+ T cells sorted from blood, taken in a trial of the OX40 agonist ivuxolimab. The chain joins TRBV27 to TRBJ2-7, with D perhaps TRBD1 (6 bases). The sequence was collected from an adult with an advanced solid tumor such as melanoma, head and neck, liver or kidney cancer. DNA of the CDR3: TGTGCCAGCAGTCCACCGGGACACAAAGGGCCGTGGACTTACGAGCAGTACTTC. It encodes CASSPPGHKGPWTYEQYF.